These T cell receptor beta chains were read from a single sample in a study of T cell repertoires in cytomegalovirus infection. MiXCR, run by TCRdb on the reads, gives a single entry per CDR3 protein. Of some 320,000 distinct CDR3 sequences listed, over 7.5% are singletons. Sequencing was carried out using PBMCs. The receptors shown here come from a human donor in good health (CMV status not recorded). Some clones in this sample may be carry-over from other donors' samples. Each CDR3 is given with its conserved first and last residue. A D gene is named only where the DNA matches it firmly. Size is omitted from some rows. Given values are once, few, many or a class for expanded clones.

NA	TRBV7-3	TRBJ1-2	NA	CASSDRGGLSGYTF	TGTGCCAGCAGCGACCGGGGGGGGTTGTCGGGCTACACCTTC
NA	TRBV7-8	TRBJ1-3	NA	CASSTTSLGNTIYF	TGTGCCAGCAGCACCACCTCATTAGGAAACACCATATATTTT
many	TRBV7-2	TRBJ2-1	TRBD1	CASSPGTVVSYNEQFF	TGTGCCAGCAGCCCTGGGACAGTGGTATCCTACAATGAGCAGTTCTTC
many	TRBV7-2	TRBJ2-1	TRBD2	CASTQAGTSNEQFF	TGTGCCAGCACCCAAGCGGGGACCTCCAATGAGCAGTTCTTC
many	TRBV28	TRBJ2-2	TRBD1	CASTQTGQVNTGELFF	TGTGCCAGCACCCAGACGGGACAGGTTAACACCGGGGAGCTGTTTTTT
many	TRBV7-6	TRBJ2-2	TRBD2	CASSLLSSGGDTGELFF	TGTGCCAGCAGCTTACTCTCTAGCGGGGGAGACACCGGGGAGCTGTTTTTT
NA	TRBV28	TRBJ1-1	TRBD1	CASSLTGDREGTEAFF	TGTGCCAGCAGTCTAACCGGGGACAGGGAGGGCACTGAAGCTTTCTTT
many	TRBV12-3/TRBV12-4	TRBJ2-1	TRBD2	CASSPGLARSEQFF	TGTGCCAGCAGCCCCGGACTAGCACGCAGTGAGCAGTTCTTC
few	TRBV4-1	TRBJ1-1	NA	CASSRTRDSRGVTEAFF	TGCGCCAGCAGCCGAACCCGAGACAGCCGGGGGGTCACTGAAGCTTTCTTT
many	TRBV7-9	TRBJ2-7	NA	CASSPTSTRGGSYEQYF	TGTGCCAGCAGCCCAACAAGCACCCGGGGTGGCTCCTACGAGCAGTACTTC
NA	TRBV6-5	TRBJ2-1	TRBD2	CASSPGTRPREQFF	TGTGCCAGCAGTCCCGGGACTAGGCCGCGGGAGCAGTTCTTC
NA	TRBV7-9	TRBJ1-1	NA	CASSYGRGTEAFF	TGTGCCAGCAGCTATGGGAGGGGCACTGAAGCTTTCTTT
few	TRBV7-6	TRBJ2-7	TRBD2	CASSSPGLTHEQYF	TGTGCCAGCAGCTCCCCGGGACTAACCCACGAGCAGTACTTC
few	TRBV12-3/TRBV12-4	TRBJ2-6	NA	CASSFWTSGANVLTF	TGTGCCAGCAGTTTTTGGACCTCTGGGGCCAACGTCCTGACTTTC
few	TRBV11-1	TRBJ2-1	NA	CASSLQGRGYSYNEQFF	TGTGCCAGCAGCTTACAGGGCCGGGGATACTCCTACAATGAGCAGTTCTTC
many	TRBV7-2	TRBJ2-1	TRBD1	CASSGQDGSYNEQFF	TGTGCCAGCAGCGGACAGGATGGCTCCTACAATGAGCAGTTCTTC
few	TRBV28	TRBJ1-1	NA	CASTAIQAPTEAFF	TGTGCCAGCACAGCAATTCAGGCCCCCACTGAAGCTTTCTTT
many	TRBV7-2	TRBJ2-1	TRBD2	CASSRRLASQFF	TGTGCCAGCAGCCGGAGACTAGCGTCCCAGTTCTTC
NA	TRBV5-4	TRBJ2-1	NA	CASTGLPYDEQFF	TGTGCCAGCACAGGACTCCCATATGATGAGCAGTTCTTC
many	TRBV12-3/TRBV12-4	TRBJ2-1	NA	CASNLYNEQFF	TGTGCCAGCAACCTATACAATGAGCAGTTCTTC
many	TRBV6-2/TRBV6-3	TRBJ2-4	NA	CASSQIRLAKNIQYF	TGTGCCAGCAGTCAGATTCGCCTAGCCAAAAACATTCAGTACTTC
many	TRBV15	TRBJ2-1	TRBD2	CATSRESRTSGSYEQFF	TGTGCCACCAGCAGGGAGAGCAGGACTAGCGGGAGTTATGAGCAGTTCTTC
NA	TRBV20-1	TRBJ1-6	TRBD1	CSATYTPGQGTSPLHF	TGCAGTGCTACCTATACCCCGGGACAGGGGACTTCACCCCTCCACTTT
NA	TRBV20-1	TRBJ2-3	TRBD2	CSASRGAGVTDTQYF	TGCAGTGCCTCTCGAGGAGCGGGAGTCACAGATACGCAGTATTTT
NA	TRBV4-1	TRBJ2-3	TRBD1	CASSQEGQPRTDTQYF	TGTGCCAGCAGCCAAGAGGGACAGCCACGCACAGATACGCAGTATTTT
many	TRBV7-3	TRBJ2-5	NA	CASSLRGSQETQYF	TGTGCCAGCAGCTTAAGGGGCAGCCAAGAGACCCAGTACTTC
many	TRBV12-3/TRBV12-4	TRBJ1-5	NA	CASRTGLRDQPQHF	TGTGCCAGTCGAACAGGGCTAAGGGATCAGCCCCAGCATTTT
many	TRBV12-3/TRBV12-4	TRBJ2-7	TRBD2	CASSWRAGGEQYF	TGTGCCAGCAGTTGGCGGGCGGGGGGCGAGCAGTACTTC
many	TRBV7-2	TRBJ2-1	NA	CASSFAPLRNNEQFF	TGTGCCAGCAGCTTCGCGCCTTTGAGGAACAATGAGCAGTTCTTC
few	TRBV6-6	TRBJ1-5	NA	CASSSIRGALRQANSNQPQHF	TGTGCCAGCAGTTCTATTCGTGGAGCGTTGAGACAGGCGAATAGCAATCAGCCCCAGCATTTT
NA	TRBV2	TRBJ2-1	NA	CASTETRTYNEQFF	TGTGCCAGCACCGAGACGAGGACCTACAATGAGCAGTTCTTC
many	TRBV12-5	TRBJ2-5	NA	CASGSGGTSLNQETQYF	TGTGCTAGTGGTTCAGGGGGGACCTCCCTAAACCAAGAGACCCAGTACTTC
NA	TRBV20-1	TRBJ1-2	NA	CSARGTVQSSGYTF	TGCAGTGCTAGAGGCACGGTTCAGTCGTCAGGCTACACCTTC
NA	TRBV7-9	TRBJ1-1	NA	CASSLGPQMNTEAFF	TGTGCCAGCAGCTTAGGACCTCAGATGAACACTGAAGCTTTCTTT
NA	TRBV28	TRBJ2-1	NA	CASTTDHNEQFF	TGTGCCAGCACTACCGACCACAATGAGCAGTTCTTC